This is a list of T cell receptor beta chains from one sample in a study of cytomegalovirus exposure and HLA in healthy donors. The table came from immunoSEQ multiplex PCR; TCRdb's copy has only in-frame clones and leaves some out. Of 110,000 to 150,000 clones in the sample, nearly 80% were seen once. The sequenced material came from PBMCs. The source of these receptors is a woman in her 30s in good health and CMV-seronegative. Both conserved end residues are part of each CDR3. The D gene is left open where the match is weak. Not all rows give a size; the values are once, few, many and, for expanded clones, a class.

v_gene,d_gene,abundance,j_gene,CDR3aa,CDR3nt
TRBV9,TRBD1,-,TRBJ2-2,CASQGAQNTGELFF,TGTGCCAGCCAGGGGGCTCAAAACACCGGGGAGCTGTTTTTT
TRBV11-2,TRBD2,few,TRBJ2-1,CASSFHASGNEQFF,TGTGCCAGCAGCTTCCACGCTAGCGGGAATGAGCAGTTCTTC
TRBV5-1,-,-,TRBJ1-3,CASSLLSGAGGNTIYF,TGCGCCAGCAGCTTGCTATCTGGGGCAGGAGGAAACACCATATATTTT
TRBV18,-,-,TRBJ2-7,CASSPTRGVLAYEQYF,TGTGCCAGCTCACCAACACGGGGAGTTTTAGCCTACGAGCAGTACTTC
TRBV11-2,-,-,TRBJ2-1,CASSLDRATYNEQFF,TGTGCCAGCAGCTTAGACAGGGCGACCTACAATGAGCAGTTCTTC
TRBV5-4,-,-,TRBJ1-4,CASSSQDKEKLFF,TGTGCCAGCAGCTCCCAGGACAAGGAAAAACTGTTTTTT
TRBV4-1,-,-,TRBJ1-4,CASSFRQGNNEKLFF,TGCGCCAGTAGTTTTCGGCAGGGGAATAATGAAAAACTGTTTTTT
TRBV9,TRBD1,-,TRBJ2-2,CASSAYSTTGAGELFF,TGTGCCAGCAGCGCGTATTCGACGACAGGGGCCGGGGAGCTGTTTTTT
TRBV9,TRBD1,once,TRBJ1-1,CASSHSQGDTEAFF,TGTGCCAGCAGCCATAGCCAGGGGGACACTGAAGCTTTCTTT
TRBV9,TRBD1,-,TRBJ1-2,CASSFRGQGRSFEGYTF,TGTGCCAGCAGCTTCCGAGGACAGGGGCGTTCGTTCGAGGGCTACACCTTC
TRBV5-4,TRBD1,-,TRBJ2-7,CASSPGTAYEQYF,TGTGCCAGCAGCCCCGGGACAGCCTACGAGCAGTACTTC
TRBV2,TRBD1,few,TRBJ1-3,CASKDRVGGNTIYF,TGTGCCAGCAAAGACAGGGTCGGTGGAAACACCATATATTTT
TRBV30,-,-,TRBJ2-3,CAWSVGSAGVFDTQYF,TGTGCCTGGAGTGTGGGTTCTGCAGGGGTTTTTGATACGCAGTATTTT
TRBV5-1,TRBD1,-,TRBJ1-1,CASRLTGGGTEAFF,TGCGCCAGCAGGCTCACAGGGGGCGGCACTGAAGCTTTCTTT
TRBV4-1,TRBD1,-,TRBJ1-1,CASSQPGQGDTEAFF,TGCGCCAGCAGCCAACCGGGACAGGGGGACACTGAAGCTTTCTTT
TRBV11-2,-,-,TRBJ1-6,CASSSGRGARTSYNSPLHF,TGTGCCAGCAGCAGCGGTCGGGGGGCGCGTACGTCCTATAATTCACCCCTCCACTTT
TRBV5-4,TRBD1,-,TRBJ2-1,CASSFRTGLNEQFF,TGTGCCAGCAGCTTCCGGACAGGGCTGAATGAGCAGTTCTTC
TRBV9,TRBD2,-,TRBJ2-3,CASSLPSGGSTDTQYF,TGTGCCAGCAGCCTTCCCTCGGGAGGTAGCACAGATACGCAGTATTTT
TRBV30,-,-,TRBJ1-2,CAWSRGRAWGYTF,TGTGCCTGGAGTAGGGGCCGGGCGTGGGGCTACACCTTC
TRBV15,-,-,TRBJ1-1,CATSRPFGVLNTEAFF,TGTGCCACCAGCAGACCTTTCGGAGTCCTGAACACTGAAGCTTTCTTT
TRBV6-1,-,once,TRBJ1-2,CASRQSYGYTF,TGTGCCAGCAGACAGTCCTATGGCTACACCTTC
TRBV13,TRBD1,-,TRBJ2-7,CASSLIGTGESEQYF,TGTGCCAGCAGCTTAATAGGGACAGGGGAGAGTGAGCAGTACTTC
TRBV7-9,TRBD1,-,TRBJ1-1,CASSLIRTGGLGTEAFF,TGTGCCAGCAGCTTAATCCGGACAGGGGGATTGGGGACTGAAGCTTTCTTT
TRBV5-1,-,-,TRBJ2-2,CASSQGVNTGELFF,TGCGCCAGCAGTCAGGGTGTGAACACCGGGGAGCTGTTTTTT
TRBV7-8,-,-,TRBJ1-1,CASSAGLLSRDTEAFF,TGTGCCAGCAGCGCCGGACTTCTCTCGAGGGACACTGAAGCTTTCTTT
TRBV19,TRBD1,few,TRBJ2-7,CASSSTSGGEFYEQYF,TGTGCCAGTAGCTCAACGTCAGGGGGAGAGTTCTACGAGCAGTACTTC
TRBV5-4,TRBD1,-,TRBJ2-1,CAWGGQGGDEQFF,TGTGCCTGGGGTGGACAGGGGGGGGATGAGCAGTTCTTC
TRBV5-1,TRBD1,-,TRBJ1-4,CASSPGTGSVEKLFF,TGCGCCAGCAGCCCCGGGACAGGTTCGGTAGAAAAACTGTTTTTT
TRBV21-1,-,-,TRBJ1-3,CASSRQTSGNTIYF,TGTGCCAGCAGCCGACAGACCTCTGGAAACACCATATATTTT
TRBV5-1,-,once,TRBJ1-1,CASSSVSNTEAFF,TGCGCCAGCAGCTCAGTCTCGAACACTGAAGCTTTCTTT
TRBV4-2,-,-,TRBJ2-5,CASSPDQGSVETQYF,TGTGCCAGCAGCCCTGATCAGGGTTCGGTCGAGACCCAGTACTTC
TRBV6-5,-,-,TRBJ1-2,CASSFLSGVMDGYTF,TGTGCCAGCAGTTTCCTATCAGGGGTTATGGATGGCTACACCTTC
TRBV15,-,-,TRBJ1-6,CATSRERGSPLHF,TGTGCCACCAGCAGAGAAAGGGGGTCACCCCTCCACTTT
TRBV6-5,TRBD1,-,TRBJ1-1,CASITGTGNTEAFF,TGTGCCAGCATTACCGGGACAGGGAACACTGAAGCTTTCTTT
TRBV6-1,-,-,TRBJ2-3,CASSVAGTTGADTQYF,TGTGCCAGCAGTGTAGCCGGGACAACGGGCGCAGATACGCAGTATTTT
TRBV5-1,-,-,TRBJ1-1,CASSSLATASEAFF,TGCGCCAGCAGCTCCCTCGCTACTGCCTCTGAAGCTTTCTTT
TRBV5-1,TRBD1,-,TRBJ2-7,CASSPDRGGEQYF,TGCGCCAGCAGCCCGGACAGGGGAGGTGAGCAGTACTTC
TRBV19,TRBD1,-,TRBJ2-7,CASSIAGRGLTSSYEQYF,TGTGCCAGTAGTATCGCGGGCAGGGGGCTAACTAGCTCCTACGAGCAGTACTTC
TRBV10-1,-,-,TRBJ1-2,CASSEDIARGYTF,TGCGCCAGCAGTGAAGACATCGCCCGCGGCTACACCTTC
TRBV5-4,TRBD1,-,TRBJ2-7,CASSLGGGQGAYEQYF,TGTGCCAGCAGCTTGGGGGGGGGACAGGGAGCCTACGAGCAGTACTTC
TRBV18,TRBD1,few,TRBJ1-2,CASSPAPGQGSYGYTF,TGTGCCAGCTCACCCGCTCCGGGACAGGGGAGCTATGGCTACACCTTC
TRBV4-1,TRBD2,-,TRBJ2-7,CASSQGPSGDEQYF,TGCGCCAGCAGCCAAGGCCCTAGCGGGGACGAGCAGTACTTC
TRBV9,TRBD1,-,TRBJ2-1,CASSTQDRGSYNEQFF,TGTGCCAGCAGCACCCAGGACAGGGGCTCCTACAATGAGCAGTTCTTC
TRBV7-2,TRBD1,-,TRBJ2-7,CASSLHPGQSYEQYF,TGTGCCAGCAGCTTACACCCGGGACAGTCCTACGAGCAGTACTTC
TRBV11-2,TRBD2,-,TRBJ2-3,CASSSSGASTDTQYF,TGTGCCAGCAGCTCAAGCGGGGCCTCCACAGATACGCAGTATTTT